In this sample, the clone carrying this TCR beta chain turned up a few times. The data originate from a study of blood T cell repertoires in COVID-19. In the study overall: COVID-19 samples collected from the United States, Italy and Spain covered acute and convalescent phases. Nucleic acid was either cDNA or gDNA, and it came from T cells, B-cell-depleted T cells, or PBMCs.

In the original workflow: Estimation of nucleated cell counts relied on the amplification of reference gene primers. Sequencing used immunoSEQ multiplex PCR; TCRdb keeps in-frame clones, though not all of them. The V and J calls and clone size are taken from that table; D and trimming were inferred from the DNA. The sample contains some 120,000 clones, 65% to 85% of which appear only once. The V end lost 6 bases, the J end lost 4 bases, and 12 bases lay between the germline ends. The CDR3 sequence is 13 residues long. Germline-derived CDR1 and CDR2 are SNHLY and FYNNEI. The specimen was peripheral blood. This chain connects TRBV2 to TRBJ1-2; D possibly corresponds to TRBD1 (6 bases). The clonotype originates from a man in his 70s with acute or convalescent COVID-19. This chain's CDR3 is CASSLGQIYGYTF. The CDR3 bases are TGTGCCAGCAGCCTTGGACAGATCTATGGCTACACCTTC.